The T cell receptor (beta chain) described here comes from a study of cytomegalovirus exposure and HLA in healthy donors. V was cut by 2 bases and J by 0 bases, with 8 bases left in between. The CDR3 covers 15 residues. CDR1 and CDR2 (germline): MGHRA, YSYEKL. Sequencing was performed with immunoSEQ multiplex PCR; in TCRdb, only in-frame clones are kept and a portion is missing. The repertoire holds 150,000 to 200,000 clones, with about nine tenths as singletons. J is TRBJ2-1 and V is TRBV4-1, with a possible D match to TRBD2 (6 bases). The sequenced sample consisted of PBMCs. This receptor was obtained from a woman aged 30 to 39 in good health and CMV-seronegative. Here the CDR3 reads CASSQQRASYNEQFF. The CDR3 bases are TGCGCCAGCAGCCAACAGCGGGCCTCCTACAATGAGCAGTTCTTC.